This T cell receptor (beta chain) was identified in a study of blood T cell repertoires in COVID-19. The overall study: Sources were T cells, B-cell-depleted T cells, or PBMCs; the material itself was cDNA or gDNA.

Sequencing was performed with immunoSEQ multiplex PCR; in TCRdb, only in-frame clones are kept and a portion is missing. Of some 220,000 clones listed, about nine tenths are singletons. The CDR3 length is 17 residues. The sequence was collected from a woman in her fifties or sixties in a cohort exposed to, infected with or recovered from COVID-19 (not recorded which). The chain couples TRBV21-1 to TRBJ2-3; the table gives TRBD2 as D, unverified against the DNA. TRBV21-1 represents a pseudogene. Sequencing was carried out using PBMCs or T cells enriched from blood (not recorded which). As DNA, the CDR3 is TGTGCCAGCAGCAAAGCCGCTCAGCGGGGTAAGACAGATACGCAGTATTTT. This encodes CASSKAAQRGKTDTQYF.